This T cell receptor (beta chain) stems from a study of blood T cell repertoires in COVID-19. The CDR3 has 13 residues. V was cut by 5 bases and J by 4 bases, with 11 bases left in between. Assay used: immunoSEQ multiplex PCR; TCRdb lists only in-frame clones, some missing. Of about 80,000 clones listed, about 80% are singletons. This TCR was recovered from a man aged 45-65 years with active or convalescent COVID-19. The sample was peripheral blood. The rearrangement links TRBV12-3 or TRBV12-4 to TRBJ2-5, with D possibly being TRBD2 (6 bases). DNA of the CDR3: TGTGCCAGCAGTCGGGACTCCTTAGAGACCCAGTACTTC. Translated: CASSRDSLETQYF.